This paragraph covers one TCR beta chain sequence. As yet, its antigen is unknown. The data belong to a study of cytomegalovirus exposure and HLA in healthy donors. Study results and limitations: V- and J-gene trimming in TCR beta was tied to a missense DCLRE1C variant by an analysis performed later.

It was with 60 Vbeta and 13 Jbeta primers that the PCR ran. Here immunoSEQ multiplex PCR was the method, and the copy in TCRdb shows in-frame clones only, minus some. The sample lists 150,000 to 200,000 clones, around 75% occurring once. Trimming cost V 6 bases and J 1 base, with 12 bases left between them. The V gene's germline CDR1 is MGHRA and CDR2 YSYEKL. The CDR3 has 15 amino acids. This TCR came from a woman in her 30s in good health and CMV-seronegative. Sequenced sample: PBMCs. The rearrangement uses TRBV4-1 and TRBJ2-2; a weak D match, TRBD1 (6 bases). The CDR3, as DNA: TGCGCCAGCAGACATCAGGGGAAGAACACCGGGGAGCTGTTTTTT. As protein: CASRHQGKNTGELFF.